This is a list of T cell receptor beta chains from one sample in a study of blood T cell repertoires in COVID-19. Clones were read by immunoSEQ multiplex PCR, and TCRdb kept only the in-frame ones, dropping some. There are about 270,000 clones in the sample; 86% occur only once, and over 8% lies in the top ten. The sample taken for sequencing was peripheral blood. Receptors originate from a man aged 35-49 years with active or convalescent COVID-19. CDR3s include the opening cysteine and the closing phenylalanine or tryptophan. D genes are given only for firm matches. The listing skips clone size in some rows; elsewhere it reads once, few, many or a size class.

d_call j_call v_call clone_size cdr3_length cdr3_aa cdr3_nt
- TRBJ2-3 TRBV24-1 - 14 CATNSALSTDTQYF TGTGCCACCAATAGCGCCTTAAGCACAGATACGCAGTATTTT
TRBD1 TRBJ2-7 TRBV2 - 14 CASRGQGGAYEQYF TGTGCCAGCAGAGGACAGGGAGGTGCCTACGAGCAGTACTTC
TRBD1 TRBJ1-2 TRBV5-1 - 13 CASSADRGLSYTF TGCGCCAGCAGCGCAGACAGGGGGCTGAGCTACACCTTC
TRBD1 TRBJ1-2 TRBV19 - 14 CASSFWGQGHGYTF TGTGCCAGTAGTTTCTGGGGACAGGGGCATGGCTACACCTTC
TRBD2 TRBJ2-7 TRBV27 once 16 CASRLLAGGGSYEQYF TGTGCCAGCAGATTACTAGCGGGAGGAGGGTCCTACGAGCAGTACTTC
- TRBJ1-2 TRBV27 once 15 CASSSSDIRNYGYTF TGTGCCAGCAGTTCTTCCGACATACGTAACTATGGCTACACCTTC
TRBD1 TRBJ2-3 TRBV2 - 17 CASSEVGWGQGDDTQYF TGTGCCAGCAGTGAAGTAGGTTGGGGACAGGGTGATGATACGCAGTATTTT
TRBD2 TRBJ2-3 TRBV5-1 - 20 CASSLASGLAGVLSTDTQYF TGCGCCAGCAGCTTGGCCAGTGGACTAGCGGGAGTGTTGAGCACAGATACGCAGTATTTT
TRBD2 TRBJ2-1 TRBV10-3 - 13 CAITGGTYNEQFF TGTGCCATCACGGGGGGTACCTACAATGAGCAGTTCTTC
TRBD1 TRBJ1-5 TRBV3-1/TRBV3-2 - 15 CASSQNRGLGQPQHF TGTGCCAGCAGCCAGAACAGGGGGCTAGGCCAGCCCCAGCATTTT
- TRBJ2-3 TRBV3-1/TRBV3-2 - 16 CASSHGTGGSTDTQYF TGTGCCAGCAGCCATGGGACTGGGGGGAGCACAGATACGCAGTATTTT
TRBD1 TRBJ1-6 TRBV7-2 once 15 CASSFGQGNNSPLHF TGTGCCAGCAGCTTTGGACAGGGGAATAATTCACCCCTCCACTTT
- TRBJ2-1 TRBV15 - 13 CATSRDPGDEQFF TGTGCCACCAGCAGAGATCCCGGGGATGAGCAGTTCTTC
- TRBJ1-1 TRBV11-3 - 15 CASSLGGRVNTEAFF TGTGCCAGCAGCTTGGGTGGGCGGGTGAACACTGAAGCTTTCTTT
- TRBJ1-4 TRBV7-9 - 14 CASSLVGGNEKLFF TGTGCCAGCAGCTTAGTGGGGGGTAACGAAAAACTGTTTTTT
- TRBJ2-7 TRBV10-2 few 14 CASSDFGSSTEQYF TGCGCCAGCAGTGATTTTGGGAGTTCCACGGAGCAGTACTTC
TRBD2 TRBJ2-1 TRBV6-5 - 14 CASSLAGAYNEQFF TGTGCCAGCAGTCTAGCGGGAGCGTACAATGAGCAGTTCTTC